This paragraph covers one T cell receptor (beta chain) sequence. The specificity of this receptor is unknown. No base qualities exist here, and no much larger clone lies one base off it. This sample was included in a study of blood T cell repertoires in COVID-19 (dated by TCRdb to about 2020). At the level of the whole study: Samples covering the acute and convalescent phases of COVID-19 were provided by collaborators in the United States, Italy and Spain. Subjects who had been exposed to COVID-19, were actively infected with it, or had recovered from it provided the deeply sampled blood TCRbeta repertoires that made up the dataset. The prospective study material was composed of cDNA or gDNA derived from T cells, B-cell-depleted T cells, or PBMCs. HLA class I and class II types, where available, came from metadata supplied by the sample provider rather than from assay-based typing. The samples were drawn from two sources: the first 160 participants of the ongoing ImmuneRACE study, and 1,254 subjects contributed by 6 global collaborators. The repertoires were released in a freely available public database meant as a resource for research on the immune response to SARS-CoV-2. Nearly every sample came with metadata listing a de-identified subject ID, COVID-19 status, age in years and sex.

Results and caveats for the whole study, not just this receptor: Clinical and demographic metadata were provided uncurated, with the amount varying by source and participant.

The CDR3 measures 14 amino acids from cysteine to phenylalanine. Solely the CDR3 DNA is kept, with 42 bases framed from the first base. Trimming leaves V shorter by 3 bases and J shorter by 6 bases, with the junction holding 8 bases beyond the gene matches. Sequences LNHDA (CDR1) and SQIVND (CDR2) are obtained from the germline V gene (reference sequence). TCRbeta CDR3 regions were amplified from genomic DNA by means of the immunoSEQ Assay, a bias-controlled multiplex PCR. From the authors' description of their analysis: The number of nucleated cells in each sample was estimated by amplification of reference gene primers within the assay. To quantify the absolute abundance of each unique TCRbeta CDR3 rearrangement, sequence reads were collapsed and filtered. For each sample, productive Simpson clonality was calculated by taking the square root of Simpson's diversity index across productive rearrangements. TCRdb carries this immuneACCESS record with in-frame sequences only. Its versions omit some clonotypes, under half of them owing to an unresolved V gene in the studies checked, with the rest unexplained. D and trimming come from the DNA, and the V and J calls and clone size come from that table. Present in this sample are about 200,000 clones, about nine tenths of which were seen just once. The ten top clones hold almost 4.5% of the sample.

Whole blood was collected in K2EDTA tubes by collaborating institutions according to the institutions' own protocols. For TCRbeta analysis, collaborators shipped samples in one of three forms: frozen whole blood, isolated PBMCs, or DNA extracted from either of those sample types. The sample taken for sequencing was peripheral blood. This receptor was taken from a man aged 50 to 59 with acute or convalescent COVID-19. The sequence is built from TRBV19 and TRBJ2-7; 7 junctional bases match TRBD1. The CDR3 region: CASSIRGRGSEQYF. In nucleotides, the sequence is TGTGCCAGTAGTATCCGGGGCAGGGGGAGCGAGCAGTACTTC.